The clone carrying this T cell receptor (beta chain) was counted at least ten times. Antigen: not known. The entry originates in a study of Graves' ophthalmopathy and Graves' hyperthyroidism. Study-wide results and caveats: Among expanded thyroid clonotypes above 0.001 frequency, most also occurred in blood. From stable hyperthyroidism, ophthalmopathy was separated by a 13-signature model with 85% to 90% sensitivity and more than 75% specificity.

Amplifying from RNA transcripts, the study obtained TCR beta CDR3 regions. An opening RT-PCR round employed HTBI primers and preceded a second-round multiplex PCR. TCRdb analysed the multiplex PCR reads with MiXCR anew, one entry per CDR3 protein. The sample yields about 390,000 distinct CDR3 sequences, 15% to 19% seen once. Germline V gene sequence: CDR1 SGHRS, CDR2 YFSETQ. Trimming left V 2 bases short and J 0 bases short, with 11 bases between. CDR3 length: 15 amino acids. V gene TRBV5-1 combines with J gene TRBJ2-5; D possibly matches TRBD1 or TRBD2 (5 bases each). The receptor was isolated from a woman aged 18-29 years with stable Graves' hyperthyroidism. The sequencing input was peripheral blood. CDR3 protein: CASSLSGTYQETQYF. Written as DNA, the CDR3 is TGCGCCAGCAGCTTATCAGGGACGTACCAAGAGACCCAGTACTTC.